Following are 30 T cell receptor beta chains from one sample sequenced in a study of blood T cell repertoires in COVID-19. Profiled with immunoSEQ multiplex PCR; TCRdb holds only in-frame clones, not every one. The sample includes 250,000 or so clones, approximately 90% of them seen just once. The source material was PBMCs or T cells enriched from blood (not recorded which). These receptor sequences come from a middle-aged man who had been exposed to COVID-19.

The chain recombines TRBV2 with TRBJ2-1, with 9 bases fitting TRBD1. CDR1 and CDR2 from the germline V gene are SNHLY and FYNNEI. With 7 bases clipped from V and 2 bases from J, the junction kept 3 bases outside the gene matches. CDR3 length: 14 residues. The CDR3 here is CASNGDRAYNEQFF. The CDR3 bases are TGTGCCAGCAATGGGGACAGGGCCTACAATGAGCAGTTCTTC.

As DNA, the CDR3 is TGTGCCAGCTCACCACGGCAGGGCGCAACTAATGAAAAACTGTTTTTT. Protein sequence: CASSPRQGATNEKLFF. The chain recombines TRBV18 with TRBJ1-4, with D tentatively TRBD1 (5 bases). The CDR3 is made up of 16 amino acids. Germline V gene lookup returns CDR1 KGHSH and CDR2 LQKENI. V lost 1 base and J lost 0, with 9 bases in between.

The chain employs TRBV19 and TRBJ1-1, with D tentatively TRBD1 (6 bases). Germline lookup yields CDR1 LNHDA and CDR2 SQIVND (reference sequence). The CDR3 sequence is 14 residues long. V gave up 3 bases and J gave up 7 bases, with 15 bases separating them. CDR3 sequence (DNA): TGTGCCAGTAGTATTTTGACAGGTAACTATGAAGCTTTCTTT. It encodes CASSILTGNYEAFF.

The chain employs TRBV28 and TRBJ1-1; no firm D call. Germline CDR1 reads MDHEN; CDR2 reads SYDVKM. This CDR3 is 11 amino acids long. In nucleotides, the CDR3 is TGTGCTGTCTTTAAGAACACTGAAGCTTTCTTT. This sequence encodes CAVFKNTEAFF.

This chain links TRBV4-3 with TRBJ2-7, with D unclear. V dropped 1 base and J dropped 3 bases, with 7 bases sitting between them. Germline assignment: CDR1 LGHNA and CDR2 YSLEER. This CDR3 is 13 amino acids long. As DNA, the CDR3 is TGCGCCAGCAGCCAAGCGGTAGACTACGAGCAGTACTTC. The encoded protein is CASSQAVDYEQYF.

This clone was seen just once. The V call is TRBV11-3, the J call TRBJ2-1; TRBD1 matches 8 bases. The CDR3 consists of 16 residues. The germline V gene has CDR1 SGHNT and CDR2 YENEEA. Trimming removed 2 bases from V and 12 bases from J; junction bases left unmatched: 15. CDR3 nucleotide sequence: TGTGCCAGCAGCTTATGGTTCCGGGGCAGGGGGCGATCGCAGTTCTTC. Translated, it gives CASSLWFRGRGRSQFF.

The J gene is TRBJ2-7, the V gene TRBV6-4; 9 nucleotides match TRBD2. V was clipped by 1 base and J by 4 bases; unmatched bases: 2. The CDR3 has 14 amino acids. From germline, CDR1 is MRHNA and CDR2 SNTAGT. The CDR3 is CASSDWGLAYEQYF. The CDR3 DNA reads TGTGCCAGCAGTGACTGGGGACTAGCTTACGAGCAGTACTTC.

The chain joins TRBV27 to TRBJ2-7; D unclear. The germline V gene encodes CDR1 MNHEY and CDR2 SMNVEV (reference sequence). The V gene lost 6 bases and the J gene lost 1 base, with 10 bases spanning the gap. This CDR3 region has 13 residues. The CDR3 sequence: CASRRYESYEQYF. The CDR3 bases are TGTGCCAGCAGGCGATACGAATCCTACGAGCAGTACTTC.

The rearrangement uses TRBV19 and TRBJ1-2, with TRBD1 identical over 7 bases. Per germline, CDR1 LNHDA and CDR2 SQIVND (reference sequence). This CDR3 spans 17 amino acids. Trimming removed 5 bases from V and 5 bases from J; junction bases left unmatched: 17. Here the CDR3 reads CASSPRPGGRGAYGYTF. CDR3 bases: TGTGCCAGTAGTCCCCGCCCTGGGGGCAGGGGGGCTTATGGCTACACCTTC.

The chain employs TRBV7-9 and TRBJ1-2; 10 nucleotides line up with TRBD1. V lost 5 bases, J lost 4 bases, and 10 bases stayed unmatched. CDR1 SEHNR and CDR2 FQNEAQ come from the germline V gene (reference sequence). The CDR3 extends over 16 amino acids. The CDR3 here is CASSPSDRGLVYGYTF. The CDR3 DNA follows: TGTGCCAGCAGCCCCTCCGACAGGGGGCTTGTCTATGGCTACACCTTC.

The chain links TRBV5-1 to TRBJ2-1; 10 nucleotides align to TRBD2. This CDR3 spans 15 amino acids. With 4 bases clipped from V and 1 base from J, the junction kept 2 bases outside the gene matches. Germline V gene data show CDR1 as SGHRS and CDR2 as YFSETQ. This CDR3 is CASSLAGESYNEQFF. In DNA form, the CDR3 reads TGCGCCAGCAGCCTAGCGGGAGAGTCCTACAATGAGCAGTTCTTC.

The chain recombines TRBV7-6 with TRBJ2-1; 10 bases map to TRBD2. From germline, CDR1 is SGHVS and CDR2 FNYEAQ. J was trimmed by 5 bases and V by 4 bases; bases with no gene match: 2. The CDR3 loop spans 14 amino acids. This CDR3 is CASSSLAGDNEQFF. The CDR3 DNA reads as TGTGCCAGCAGCTCGCTAGCGGGAGACAATGAGCAGTTCTTC.

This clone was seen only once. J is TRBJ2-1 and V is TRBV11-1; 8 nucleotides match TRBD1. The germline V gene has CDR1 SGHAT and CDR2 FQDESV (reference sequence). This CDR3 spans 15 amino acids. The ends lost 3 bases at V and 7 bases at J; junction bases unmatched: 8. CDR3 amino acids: CASSFWTGKSNEQFF. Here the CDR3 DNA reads TGTGCCAGCAGCTTTTGGACAGGGAAAAGTAATGAGCAGTTCTTC.

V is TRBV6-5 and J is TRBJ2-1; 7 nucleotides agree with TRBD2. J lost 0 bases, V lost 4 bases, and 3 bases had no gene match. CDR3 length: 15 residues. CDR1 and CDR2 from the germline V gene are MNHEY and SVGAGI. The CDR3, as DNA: TGTGCCAGCAGTTCTGAGCGGGACTCCTACAATGAGCAGTTCTTC. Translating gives CASSSERDSYNEQFF.

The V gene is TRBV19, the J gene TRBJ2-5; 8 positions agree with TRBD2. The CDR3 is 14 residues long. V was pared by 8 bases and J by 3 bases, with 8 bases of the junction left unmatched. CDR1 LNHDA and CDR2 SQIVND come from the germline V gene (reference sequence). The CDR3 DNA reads TGTGCCAGTCGAACTAGCGGAAAAAAAGAGACCCAGTACTTC. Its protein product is CASRTSGKKETQYF.

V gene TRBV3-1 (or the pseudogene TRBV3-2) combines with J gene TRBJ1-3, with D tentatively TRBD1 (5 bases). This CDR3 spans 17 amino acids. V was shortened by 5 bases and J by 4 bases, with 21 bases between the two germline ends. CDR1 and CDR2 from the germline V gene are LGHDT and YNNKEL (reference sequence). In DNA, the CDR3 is TGTGCCAGCAGCACCCGATTTACAGGCCTATACGGAAACACCATATATTTT. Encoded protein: CASSTRFTGLYGNTIYF.

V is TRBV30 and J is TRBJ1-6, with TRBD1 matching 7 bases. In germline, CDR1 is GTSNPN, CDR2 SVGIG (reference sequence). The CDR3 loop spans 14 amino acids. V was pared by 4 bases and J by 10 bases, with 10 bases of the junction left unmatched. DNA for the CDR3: TGTGCCTGGAAGGGGGGACAGAATGTCTCACCCCTCCACTTT. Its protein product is CAWKGGQNVSPLHF.

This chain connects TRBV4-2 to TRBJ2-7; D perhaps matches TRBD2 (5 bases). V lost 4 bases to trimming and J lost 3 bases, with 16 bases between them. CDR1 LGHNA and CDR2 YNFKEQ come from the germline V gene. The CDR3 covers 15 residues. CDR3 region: CASSPTTTSSYEQYF. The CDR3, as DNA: TGTGCCAGCAGCCCAACGACTACCAGTAGCTACGAGCAGTACTTC.

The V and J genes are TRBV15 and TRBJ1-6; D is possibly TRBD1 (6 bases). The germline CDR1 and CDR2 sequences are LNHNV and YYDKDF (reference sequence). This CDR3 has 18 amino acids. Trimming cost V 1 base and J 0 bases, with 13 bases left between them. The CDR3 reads CATSRVSPGVSYNSPLHF. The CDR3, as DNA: TGTGCCACCAGCAGAGTATCCCCAGGGGTCTCCTATAATTCACCCCTCCACTTT.

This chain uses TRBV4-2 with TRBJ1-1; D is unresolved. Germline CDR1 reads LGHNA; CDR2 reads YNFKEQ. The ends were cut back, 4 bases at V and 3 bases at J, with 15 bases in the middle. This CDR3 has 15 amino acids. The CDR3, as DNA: TGTGCCAGCAGCCCCGAACTAATGCAAGACACTGAAGCTTTCTTT. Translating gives CASSPELMQDTEAFF.

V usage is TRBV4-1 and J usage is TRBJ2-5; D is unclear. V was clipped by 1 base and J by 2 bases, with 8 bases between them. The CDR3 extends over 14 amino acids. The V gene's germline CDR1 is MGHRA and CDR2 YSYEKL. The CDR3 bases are TGCGCCAGCAGCCAAGGCTTCAGTCAAGAGACCCAGTACTTC. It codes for CASSQGFSQETQYF.

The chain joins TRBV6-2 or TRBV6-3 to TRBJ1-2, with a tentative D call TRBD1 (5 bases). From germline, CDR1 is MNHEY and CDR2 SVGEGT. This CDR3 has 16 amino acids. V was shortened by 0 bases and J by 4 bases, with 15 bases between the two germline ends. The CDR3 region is CASSYSNGGLSYGYTF. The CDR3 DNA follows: TGTGCCAGCAGTTACTCGAATGGGGGGTTGAGCTATGGCTACACCTTC.

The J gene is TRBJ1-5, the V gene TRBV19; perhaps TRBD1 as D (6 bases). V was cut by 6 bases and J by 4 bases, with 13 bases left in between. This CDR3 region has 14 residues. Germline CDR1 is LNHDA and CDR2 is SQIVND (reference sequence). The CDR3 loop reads CASRDSFRNQPQHF. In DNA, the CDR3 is TGTGCCAGTAGGGACAGCTTTCGAAATCAGCCCCAGCATTTT.

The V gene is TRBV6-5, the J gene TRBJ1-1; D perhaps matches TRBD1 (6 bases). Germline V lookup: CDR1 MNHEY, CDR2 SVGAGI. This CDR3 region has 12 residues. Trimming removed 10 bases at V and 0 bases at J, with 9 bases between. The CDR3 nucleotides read TGTGCCACCGGACAGATGAACACTGAAGCTTTCTTT. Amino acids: CATGQMNTEAFF.

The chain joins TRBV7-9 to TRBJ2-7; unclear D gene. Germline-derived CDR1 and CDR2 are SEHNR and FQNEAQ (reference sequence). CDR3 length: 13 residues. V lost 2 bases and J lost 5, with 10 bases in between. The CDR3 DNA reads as TGTGCCAGCAGCTTATACACAGTGGACGAGCAGTACTTC. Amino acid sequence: CASSLYTVDEQYF.

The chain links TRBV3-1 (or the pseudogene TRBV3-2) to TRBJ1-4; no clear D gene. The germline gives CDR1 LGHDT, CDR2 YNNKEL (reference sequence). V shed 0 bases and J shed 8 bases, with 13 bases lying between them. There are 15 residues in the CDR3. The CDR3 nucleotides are TGTGCCAGCAGCCAAGATAGGGCCGGAGGAGAAAAACTGTTTTTT. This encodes CASSQDRAGGEKLFF.

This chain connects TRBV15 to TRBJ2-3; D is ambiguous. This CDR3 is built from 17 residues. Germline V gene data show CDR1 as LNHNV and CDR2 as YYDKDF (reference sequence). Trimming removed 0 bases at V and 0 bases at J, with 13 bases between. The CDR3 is CATSRERRDPSTDTQYF. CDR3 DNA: TGTGCCACCAGCAGAGAGAGGAGAGACCCTAGCACAGATACGCAGTATTTT.

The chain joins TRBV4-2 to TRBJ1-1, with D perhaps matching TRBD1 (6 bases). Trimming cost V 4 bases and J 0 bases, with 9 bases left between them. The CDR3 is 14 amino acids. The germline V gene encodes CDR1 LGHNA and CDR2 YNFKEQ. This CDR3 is CASSRRDMNTEAFF. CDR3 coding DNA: TGTGCCAGCAGCCGAAGGGACATGAACACTGAAGCTTTCTTT.

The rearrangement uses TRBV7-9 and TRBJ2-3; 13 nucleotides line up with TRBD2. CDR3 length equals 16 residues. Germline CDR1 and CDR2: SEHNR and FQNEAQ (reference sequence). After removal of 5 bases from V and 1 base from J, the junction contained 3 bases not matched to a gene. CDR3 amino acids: CASSRGLAGRTDTQYF. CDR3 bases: TGTGCCAGCAGCCGGGGACTAGCGGGACGCACAGATACGCAGTATTTT.

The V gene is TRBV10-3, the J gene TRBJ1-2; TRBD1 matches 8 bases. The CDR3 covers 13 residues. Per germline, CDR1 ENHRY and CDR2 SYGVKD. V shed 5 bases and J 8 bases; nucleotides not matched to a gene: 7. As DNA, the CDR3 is TGTGCCATCAGTTCCGGACAGGGTGGAGGCTACACCTTC. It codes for CAISSGQGGGYTF.